This T cell receptor (beta chain) was documented in a study of blood T cell repertoires in COVID-19 (dated by TCRdb to the early 2020s). For the wider study: Collaborator samples came from the United States, Italy and Spain and covered acute and convalescent phases of COVID-19. The prospective study material was composed of cDNA or gDNA derived from T cells, B-cell-depleted T cells, or PBMCs. The dataset comprised deeply sampled blood TCRbeta repertoires from subjects exposed to, actively infected with, or recovered from COVID-19. The repertoires were released in a freely available public database intended as a resource for research on the immune response to SARS-CoV-2. The samples were drawn from the first 160 participants of the ongoing ImmuneRACE study and from some 1,300 subjects provided by 6 global collaborators. The sample metadata nearly always contained a de-identified subject ID, COVID-19 status, age in years and sex. Where HLA class I and class II types were available, the types were taken from metadata supplied by the sample provider, not from assay-based typing. Points the paper makes about the study in general: The quantity of clinical and demographic metadata differed by source and by participant and was supplied without curation.

With respect to this clone: There is no known antigen for this receptor. Base qualities are missing; no much larger clone stands one base away.

In the prospective study, participants were roughly 18 to 90 years old, resided in about two dozen geographic areas of the United States, and were enrolled through a virtual design. Cohort assignment in the prospective study relied on participant-reported clinical history from a screening survey and a study questionnaire. For ImmuneRACE Cohort 3, a participant was defined as recovered based on two consecutive negative NP/OP PCR tests, clearance by a healthcare professional, or resolution of symptoms. In the prospective study, whole blood, serum and a nasopharyngeal or oropharyngeal swab were collected from each participant by mobile phlebotomists. Prospective study participants could optionally give additional blood draws and questionnaires over a roughly two-month period. Prospective study blood samples were shipped either frozen or at room temperature before DNA extraction. CDR1 and CDR2 are read off the germline V gene (reference sequence) as GTSNPN and SVGIG. The CDR3 numbers 15 residues from cysteine through phenylalanine. Solely the CDR3 DNA is kept, with 45 bases framed from the first base.

TCRbeta CDR3 regions were amplified from genomic DNA by means of the immunoSEQ Assay, a bias-controlled multiplex PCR. The source study handled its data this way. Nucleated cell counts per sample were estimated from amplification of reference gene primers within the assay. To quantify the absolute abundance of each unique TCRbeta CDR3 rearrangement, sequence reads were collapsed and filtered. For each sample, productive Simpson clonality was calculated by taking the square root of Simpson's diversity index across productive rearrangements. TCRdb obtained this table from immuneACCESS and retained in-frame rearrangements with V and J assigned. These tables miss some clones; where compared with another copy, unresolved V genes account for less than half of the shortfall, and the remainder is unexplained. That table is the source of V, J and clone size, and D and trimming were worked out from the DNA. This sample has just over 300,000 clones in its table, and 80% to 90% of those were observed once. Roughly 2.3% of the sample goes to the ten largest clones.

The origin of this receptor is a young man who had recovered from COVID-19. This receptor chain uses TRBV30 and TRBJ1-5, and TRBD1 aligns with 9 junction nucleotides. Sequenced: PBMCs or T cells enriched from blood (not recorded which). The CDR3 region has the sequence CACSPGTGYNQPQHF. In nucleotides, the sequence is TGTGCGTGTTCTCCCGGGACAGGGTACAATCAGCCCCAGCATTTT.